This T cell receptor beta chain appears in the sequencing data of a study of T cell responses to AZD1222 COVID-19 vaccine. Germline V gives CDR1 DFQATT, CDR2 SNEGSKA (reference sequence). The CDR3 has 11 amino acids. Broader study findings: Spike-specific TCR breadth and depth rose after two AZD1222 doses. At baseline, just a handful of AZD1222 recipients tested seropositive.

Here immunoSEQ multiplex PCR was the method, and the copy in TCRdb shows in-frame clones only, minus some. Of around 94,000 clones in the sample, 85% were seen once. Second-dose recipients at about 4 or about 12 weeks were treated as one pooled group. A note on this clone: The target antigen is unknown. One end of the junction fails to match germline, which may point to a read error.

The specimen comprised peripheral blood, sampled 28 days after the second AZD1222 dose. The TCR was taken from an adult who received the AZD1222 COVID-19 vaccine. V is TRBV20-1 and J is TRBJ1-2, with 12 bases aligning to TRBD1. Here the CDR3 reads CSAGTGGWPNF. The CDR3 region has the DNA TGCAGTGCCGGGACAGGGGGCTGGCCCAACTTC.